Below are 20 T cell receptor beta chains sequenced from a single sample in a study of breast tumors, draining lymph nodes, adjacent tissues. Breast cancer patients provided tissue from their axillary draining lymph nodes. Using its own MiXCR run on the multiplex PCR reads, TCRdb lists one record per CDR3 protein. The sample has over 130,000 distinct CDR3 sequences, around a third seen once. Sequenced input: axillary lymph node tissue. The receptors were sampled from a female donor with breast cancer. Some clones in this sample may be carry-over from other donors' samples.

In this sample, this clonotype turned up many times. CDR3 DNA sequence: TGTGCCAGCAGCGTGGACAGGGACTATGGCTACACCTTC. The encoded protein is CASSVDRDYGYTF. This chain links TRBV5-8 with TRBJ1-2; 8 bases match TRBD1. V trimming: 4 bases; J trimming: 3 bases; junction bases outside the gene matches: 2. The CDR3 totals 13 residues. Germline lookup yields CDR1 SGHTS and CDR2 YDEGEE.

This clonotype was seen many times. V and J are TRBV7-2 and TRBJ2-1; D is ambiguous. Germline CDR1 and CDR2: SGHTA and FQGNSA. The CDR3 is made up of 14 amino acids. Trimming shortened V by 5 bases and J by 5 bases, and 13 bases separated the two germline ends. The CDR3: CASSLEPGDNEQFF. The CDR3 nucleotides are TGTGCCAGCAGCCTCGAGCCCGGCGACAATGAGCAGTTCTTC.

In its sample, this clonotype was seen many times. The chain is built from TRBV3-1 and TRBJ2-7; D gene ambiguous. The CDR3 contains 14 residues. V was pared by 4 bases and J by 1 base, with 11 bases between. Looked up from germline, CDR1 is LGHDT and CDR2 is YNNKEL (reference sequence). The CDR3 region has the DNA TGTGCCAGCAGCCCACAACGCGCTTCCTACGAGCAGTACTTC. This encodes CASSPQRASYEQYF.

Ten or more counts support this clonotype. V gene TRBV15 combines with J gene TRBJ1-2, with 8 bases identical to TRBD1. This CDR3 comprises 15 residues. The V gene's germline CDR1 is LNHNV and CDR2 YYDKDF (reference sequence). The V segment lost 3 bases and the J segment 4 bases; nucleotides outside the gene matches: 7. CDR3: CATSRGIQGGYGYTF. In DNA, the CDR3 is TGTGCCACCAGCAGGGGTATACAGGGGGGCTATGGCTACACCTTC.

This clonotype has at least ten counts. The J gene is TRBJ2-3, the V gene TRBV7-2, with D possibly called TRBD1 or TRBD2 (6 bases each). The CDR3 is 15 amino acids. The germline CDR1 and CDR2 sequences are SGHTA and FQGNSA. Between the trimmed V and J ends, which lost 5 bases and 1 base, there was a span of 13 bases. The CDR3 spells CASSAVRGGTDTQYF. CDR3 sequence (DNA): TGTGCCAGCAGCGCCGTGAGGGGGGGCACAGATACGCAGTATTTT.

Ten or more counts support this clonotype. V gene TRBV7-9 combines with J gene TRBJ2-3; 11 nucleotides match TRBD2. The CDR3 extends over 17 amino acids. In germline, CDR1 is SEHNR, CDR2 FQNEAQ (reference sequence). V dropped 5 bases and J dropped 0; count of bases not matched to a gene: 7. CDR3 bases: TGTGCCAGCAGCAGACGACTAGCGGGGACTAGCACAGATACGCAGTATTTT. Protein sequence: CASSRRLAGTSTDTQYF.

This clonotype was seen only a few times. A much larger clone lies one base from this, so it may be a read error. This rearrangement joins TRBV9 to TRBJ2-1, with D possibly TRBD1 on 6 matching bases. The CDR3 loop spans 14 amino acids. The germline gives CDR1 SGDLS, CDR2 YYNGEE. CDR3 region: CASSGWTDLDEQSF. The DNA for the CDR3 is TGTGCCAGCAGCGGATGGACAGATTTAGATGAGCAGTCCTTC.

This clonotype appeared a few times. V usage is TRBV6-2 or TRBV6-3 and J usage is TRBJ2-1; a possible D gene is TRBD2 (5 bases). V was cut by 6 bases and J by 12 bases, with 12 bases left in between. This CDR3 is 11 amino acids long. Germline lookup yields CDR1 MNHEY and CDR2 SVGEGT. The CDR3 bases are TGTGCCAGCAGCAACGAAGAGGGGCAGTTCTTC. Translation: CASSNEEGQFF.

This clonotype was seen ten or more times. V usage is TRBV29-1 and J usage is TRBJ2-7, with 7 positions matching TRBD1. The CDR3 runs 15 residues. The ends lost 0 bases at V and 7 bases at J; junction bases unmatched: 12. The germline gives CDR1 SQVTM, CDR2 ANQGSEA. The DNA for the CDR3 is TGCAGCGTTGAAGATGAGGGACAGCCCCCGGGGGAGCAGTACTTC. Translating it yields CSVEDEGQPPGEQYF.

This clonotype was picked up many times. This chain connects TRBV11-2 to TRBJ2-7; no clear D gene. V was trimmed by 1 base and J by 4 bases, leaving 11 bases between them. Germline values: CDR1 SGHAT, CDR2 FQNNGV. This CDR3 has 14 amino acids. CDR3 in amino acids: CASSLGAGWYEQYV. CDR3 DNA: TGTGCCAGCAGCTTAGGGGCAGGCTGGTACGAGCAGTACGTC.

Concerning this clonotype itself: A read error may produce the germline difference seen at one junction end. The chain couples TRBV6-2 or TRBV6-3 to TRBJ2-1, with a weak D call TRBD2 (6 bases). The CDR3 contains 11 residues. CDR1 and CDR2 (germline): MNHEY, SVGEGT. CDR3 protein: CVSGHYRKQFF. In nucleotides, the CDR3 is TGTGTCAGCGGGCACTACAGGAAGCAGTTCTTC.

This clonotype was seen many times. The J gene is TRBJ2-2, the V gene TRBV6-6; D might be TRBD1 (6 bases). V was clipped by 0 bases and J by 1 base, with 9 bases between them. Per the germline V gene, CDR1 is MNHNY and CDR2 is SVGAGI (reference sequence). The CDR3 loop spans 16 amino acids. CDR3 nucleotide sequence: TGTGCCAGCAGTTACTCTCTGACAGGGAACACCGGGGAGCTGTTTTTT. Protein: CASSYSLTGNTGELFF.

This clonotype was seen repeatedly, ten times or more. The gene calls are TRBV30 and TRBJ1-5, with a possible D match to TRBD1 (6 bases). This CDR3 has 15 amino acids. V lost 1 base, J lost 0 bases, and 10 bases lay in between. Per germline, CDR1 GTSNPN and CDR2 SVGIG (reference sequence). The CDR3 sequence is CAWSEDSHSNQPQHF. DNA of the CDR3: TGTGCCTGGAGTGAGGACAGTCATAGCAATCAGCCCCAGCATTTT.

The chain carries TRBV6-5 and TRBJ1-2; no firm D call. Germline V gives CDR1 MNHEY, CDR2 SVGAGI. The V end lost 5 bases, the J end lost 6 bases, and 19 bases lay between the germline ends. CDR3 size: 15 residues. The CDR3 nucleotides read TGTGCCAGCAGTCACGAGCGGGCCGCTCCCCATGGCTACACCTTC. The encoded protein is CASSHERAAPHGYTF.

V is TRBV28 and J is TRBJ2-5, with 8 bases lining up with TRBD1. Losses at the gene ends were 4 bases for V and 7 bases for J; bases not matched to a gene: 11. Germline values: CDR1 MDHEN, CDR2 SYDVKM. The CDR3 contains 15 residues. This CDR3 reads CASSSPGGGLATQYF. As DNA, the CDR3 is TGTGCCAGCAGTTCCCCAGGGGGCGGTCTCGCGACCCAGTACTTC. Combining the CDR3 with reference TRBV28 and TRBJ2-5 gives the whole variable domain DVKVTQSSRYLVKRTGEKVFLECVQDMDHENMFWYRQDPGLGLRLIYFSYDVKMKEKGDIPEGYSVSREKKERFSLILESASTNQTSMYLCASSSPGGGLATQYFGPGTRLLVL.

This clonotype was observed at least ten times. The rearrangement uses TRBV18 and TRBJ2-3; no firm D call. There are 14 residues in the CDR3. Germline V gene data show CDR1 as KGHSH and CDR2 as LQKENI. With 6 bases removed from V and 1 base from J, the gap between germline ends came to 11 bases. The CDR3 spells CASSISRGTDTQYF. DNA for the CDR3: TGTGCCAGCTCCATATCTAGAGGCACAGATACGCAGTATTTT.

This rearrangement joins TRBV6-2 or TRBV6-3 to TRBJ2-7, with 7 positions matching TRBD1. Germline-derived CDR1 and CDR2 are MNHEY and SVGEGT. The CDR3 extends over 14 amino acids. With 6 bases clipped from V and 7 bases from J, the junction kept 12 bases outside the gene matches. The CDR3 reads CASSDRVSTGEQYF. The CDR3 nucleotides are TGTGCCAGCAGCGACAGGGTTTCCACCGGGGAGCAGTACTTC.

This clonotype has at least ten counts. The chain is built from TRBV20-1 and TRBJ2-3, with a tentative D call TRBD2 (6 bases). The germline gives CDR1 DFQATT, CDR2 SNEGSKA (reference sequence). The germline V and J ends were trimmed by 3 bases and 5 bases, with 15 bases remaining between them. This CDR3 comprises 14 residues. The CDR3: CSASKGRLVDTQYF. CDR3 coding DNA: TGCAGTGCTAGTAAGGGGAGGTTGGTAGATACGCAGTATTTT.

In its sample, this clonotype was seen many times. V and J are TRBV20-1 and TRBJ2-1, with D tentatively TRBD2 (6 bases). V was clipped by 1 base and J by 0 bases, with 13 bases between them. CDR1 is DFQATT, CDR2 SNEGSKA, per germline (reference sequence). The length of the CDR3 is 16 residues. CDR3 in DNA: TGCAGTGCTAGAGCGGGGGTCCCGAGCTCCTACAATGAGCAGTTCTTC. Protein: CSARAGVPSSYNEQFF.

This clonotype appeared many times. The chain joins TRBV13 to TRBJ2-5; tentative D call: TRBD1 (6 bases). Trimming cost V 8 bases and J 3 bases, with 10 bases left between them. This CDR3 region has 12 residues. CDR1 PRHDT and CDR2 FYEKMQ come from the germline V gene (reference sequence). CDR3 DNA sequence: TGTGCCAGCTCCGGACAGAAAGAGACCCAGTACTTC. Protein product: CASSGQKETQYF.